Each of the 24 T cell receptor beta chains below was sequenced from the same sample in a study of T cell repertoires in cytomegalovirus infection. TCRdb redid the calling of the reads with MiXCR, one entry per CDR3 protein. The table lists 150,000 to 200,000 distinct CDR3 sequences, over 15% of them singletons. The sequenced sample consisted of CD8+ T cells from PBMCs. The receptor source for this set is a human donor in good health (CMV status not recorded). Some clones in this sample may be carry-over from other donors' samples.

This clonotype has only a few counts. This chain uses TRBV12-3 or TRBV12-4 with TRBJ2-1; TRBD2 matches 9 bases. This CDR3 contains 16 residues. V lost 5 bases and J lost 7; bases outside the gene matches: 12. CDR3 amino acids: CASSPRLAAGGNEQFF. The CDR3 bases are TGTGCCAGCAGTCCCCGACTAGCGGCCGGGGGTAATGAGCAGTTCTTC.

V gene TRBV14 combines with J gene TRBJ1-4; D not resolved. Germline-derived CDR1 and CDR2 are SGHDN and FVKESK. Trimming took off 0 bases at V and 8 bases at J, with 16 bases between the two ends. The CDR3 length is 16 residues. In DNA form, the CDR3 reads TGTGCCAGCAGCCAAGAACGGCTCAGGCCGAGGGAAAAACTGTTTTTT. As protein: CASSQERLRPREKLFF.

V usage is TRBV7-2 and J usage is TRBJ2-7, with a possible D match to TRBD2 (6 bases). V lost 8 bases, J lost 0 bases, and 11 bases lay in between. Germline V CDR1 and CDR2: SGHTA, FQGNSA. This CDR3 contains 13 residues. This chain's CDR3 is CASSRDSSYEQYF. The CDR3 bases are TGTGCCAGCTCGCGGGATAGCTCCTACGAGCAGTACTTC.

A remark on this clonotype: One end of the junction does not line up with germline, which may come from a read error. The CDR3 here is CASRLGTEQYF. CDR3 sequence (DNA): TGTGCCAGCAGGTTAGGGACAGAGCAGTACTTC. The chain couples TRBV7-9 to TRBJ2-7, with D tentatively TRBD1 (6 bases). This CDR3 is built from 11 residues. CDR1 is SEHNR, CDR2 FQNEAQ, per germline (reference sequence).

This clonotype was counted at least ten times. In DNA, the CDR3 is TGTGCCAGCAGCTCGTCTAGCGGGGGTTGGAATGAGCAGTTCTTC. Amino acids: CASSSSSGGWNEQFF. The chain carries TRBV7-8 and TRBJ2-1; 10 bases line up with TRBD2. V lost 4 bases to trimming and J lost 7 bases; unmatched junction nucleotides: 7. In germline, CDR1 is SGHVS, CDR2 FQNEAQ. The CDR3 consists of 15 residues.

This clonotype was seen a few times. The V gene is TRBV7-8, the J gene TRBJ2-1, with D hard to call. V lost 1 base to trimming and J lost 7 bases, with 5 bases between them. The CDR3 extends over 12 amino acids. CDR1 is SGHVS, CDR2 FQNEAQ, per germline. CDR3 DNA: TGTGCCAGCAGCTTAGAGTTAAATGAGCAGTTCTTC. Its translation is CASSLELNEQFF. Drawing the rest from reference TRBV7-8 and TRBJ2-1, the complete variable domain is GAGVSQSPRYKVAKRGQDVALRCDPISGHVSLFWYQQALGQGPEFLTYFQNEAQLDKSGLPSDRFFAERPEGSVSTLKIQRTQQEDSAVYLCASSLELNEQFFGPGTRLTVL.

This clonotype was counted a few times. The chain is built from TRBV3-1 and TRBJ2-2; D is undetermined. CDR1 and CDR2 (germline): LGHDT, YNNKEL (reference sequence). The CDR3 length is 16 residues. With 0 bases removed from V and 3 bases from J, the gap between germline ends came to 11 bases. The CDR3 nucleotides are TGTGCCAGCAGCCAAGATCTACAGCCTTACACCGGGGAGCTGTTTTTT. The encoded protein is CASSQDLQPYTGELFF.

CDR3 region: CSVADNRGYTEAFF. CDR3 DNA: TGCAGCGTAGCGGACAATCGGGGGTACACTGAAGCTTTCTTT. The chain recombines TRBV29-1 with TRBJ1-1, with D possibly being TRBD1 (5 bases). There are 14 residues in the CDR3. CDR1 and CDR2 (germline): SQVTM, ANQGSEA. The V and J ends lost 6 bases and 3 bases respectively, with 17 bases between them.

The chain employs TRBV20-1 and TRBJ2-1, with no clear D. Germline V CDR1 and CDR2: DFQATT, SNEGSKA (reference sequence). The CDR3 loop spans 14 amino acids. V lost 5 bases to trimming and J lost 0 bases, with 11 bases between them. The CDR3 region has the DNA TGCAGTGCTGAGCCACCGAGCTCCTACAATGAGCAGTTCTTC. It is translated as CSAEPPSSYNEQFF.

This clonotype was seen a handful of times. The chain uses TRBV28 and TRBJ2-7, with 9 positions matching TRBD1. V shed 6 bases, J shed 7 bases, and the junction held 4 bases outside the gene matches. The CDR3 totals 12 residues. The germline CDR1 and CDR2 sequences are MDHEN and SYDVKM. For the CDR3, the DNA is TGTGCCAGCAGCTACAGGGGGCGGGAGCAGTACTTC. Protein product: CASSYRGREQYF.

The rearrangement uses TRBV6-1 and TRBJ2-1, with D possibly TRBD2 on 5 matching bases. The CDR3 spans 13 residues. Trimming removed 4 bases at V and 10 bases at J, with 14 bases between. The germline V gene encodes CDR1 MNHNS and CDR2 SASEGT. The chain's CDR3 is CASSGTEAHEQFF. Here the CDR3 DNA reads TGTGCCAGCAGTGGGACGGAGGCCCACGAGCAGTTCTTC.

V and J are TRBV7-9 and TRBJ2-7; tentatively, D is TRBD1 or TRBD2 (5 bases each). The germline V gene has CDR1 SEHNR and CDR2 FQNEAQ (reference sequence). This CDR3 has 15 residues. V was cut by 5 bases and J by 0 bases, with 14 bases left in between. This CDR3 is CASSPDYRYSYEQYF. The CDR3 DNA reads TGTGCCAGCAGCCCAGACTACAGGTACTCCTACGAGCAGTACTTC.

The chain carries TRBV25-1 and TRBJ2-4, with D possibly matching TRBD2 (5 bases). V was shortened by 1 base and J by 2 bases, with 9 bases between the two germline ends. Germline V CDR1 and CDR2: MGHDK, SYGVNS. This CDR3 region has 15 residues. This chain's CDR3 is CASSELTRTKNIQYF. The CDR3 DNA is TGTGCCAGCAGTGAATTAACTAGAACCAAAAACATTCAGTACTTC.

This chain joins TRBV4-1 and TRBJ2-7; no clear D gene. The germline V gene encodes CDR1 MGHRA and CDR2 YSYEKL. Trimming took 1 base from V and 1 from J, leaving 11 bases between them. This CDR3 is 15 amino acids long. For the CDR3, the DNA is TGCGCCAGCAGCCAAGTTTTCTCAGGATCCTACGAGCAGTACTTC. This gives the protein CASSQVFSGSYEQYF.

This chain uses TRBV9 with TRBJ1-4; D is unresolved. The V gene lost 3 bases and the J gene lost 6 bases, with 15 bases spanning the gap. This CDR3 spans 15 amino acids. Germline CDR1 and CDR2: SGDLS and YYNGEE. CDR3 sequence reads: CASSESQAGDEKLFF. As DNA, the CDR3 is TGTGCCAGCAGCGAATCCCAGGCCGGAGATGAAAAACTGTTTTTT.

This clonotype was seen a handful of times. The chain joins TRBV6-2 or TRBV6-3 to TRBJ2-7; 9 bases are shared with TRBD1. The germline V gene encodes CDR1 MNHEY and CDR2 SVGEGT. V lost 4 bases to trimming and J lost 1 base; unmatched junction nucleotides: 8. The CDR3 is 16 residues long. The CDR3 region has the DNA TGTGCCAGCAGTTCCTTAGGACAGGGGATTTCCTACGAGCAGTACTTC. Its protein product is CASSSLGQGISYEQYF.

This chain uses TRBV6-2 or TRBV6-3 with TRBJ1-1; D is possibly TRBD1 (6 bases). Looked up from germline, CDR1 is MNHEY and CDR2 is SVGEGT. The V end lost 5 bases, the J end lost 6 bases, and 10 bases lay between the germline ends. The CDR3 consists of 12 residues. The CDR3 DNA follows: TGTGCCAGCAGTCACAGGGACCCTGAAGCTTTCTTT. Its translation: CASSHRDPEAFF.

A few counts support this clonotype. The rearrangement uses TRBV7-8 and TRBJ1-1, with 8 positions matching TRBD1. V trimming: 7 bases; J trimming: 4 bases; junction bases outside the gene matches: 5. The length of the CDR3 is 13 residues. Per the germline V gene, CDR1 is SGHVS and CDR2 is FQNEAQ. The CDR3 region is CASNRQGSTEAFF. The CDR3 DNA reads TGTGCCAGCAACAGACAGGGGTCCACTGAAGCTTTCTTT.

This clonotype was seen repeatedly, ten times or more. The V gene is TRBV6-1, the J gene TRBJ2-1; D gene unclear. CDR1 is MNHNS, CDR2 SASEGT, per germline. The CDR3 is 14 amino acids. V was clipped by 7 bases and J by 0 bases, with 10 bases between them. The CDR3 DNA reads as TGTGCCAGCACACCCTTGGCCTCCTACAATGAGCAGTTCTTC. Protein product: CASTPLASYNEQFF.

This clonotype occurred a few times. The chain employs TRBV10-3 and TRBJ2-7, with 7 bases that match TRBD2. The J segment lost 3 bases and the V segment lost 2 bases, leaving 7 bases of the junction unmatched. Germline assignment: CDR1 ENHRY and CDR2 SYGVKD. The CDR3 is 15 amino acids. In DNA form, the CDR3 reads TGTGCCATCAGTGAGGAAACGGGAGGTATCTACGAGCAGTACTTC. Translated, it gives CAISEETGGIYEQYF.

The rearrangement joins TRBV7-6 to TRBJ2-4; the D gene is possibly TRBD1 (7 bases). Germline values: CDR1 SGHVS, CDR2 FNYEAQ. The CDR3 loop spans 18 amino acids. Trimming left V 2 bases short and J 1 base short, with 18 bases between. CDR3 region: CASSLSADRDFAKNIQYF. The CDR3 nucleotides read TGTGCCAGCAGCTTATCCGCCGACAGGGACTTTGCCAAAAACATTCAGTACTTC.

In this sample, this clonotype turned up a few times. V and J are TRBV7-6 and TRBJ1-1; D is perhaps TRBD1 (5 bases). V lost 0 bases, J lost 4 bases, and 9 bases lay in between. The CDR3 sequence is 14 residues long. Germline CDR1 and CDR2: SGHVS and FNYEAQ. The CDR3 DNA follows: TGTGCCAGCAGCTTAGCTGGCGGGACCACTGAAGCTTTCTTT. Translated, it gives CASSLAGGTTEAFF.

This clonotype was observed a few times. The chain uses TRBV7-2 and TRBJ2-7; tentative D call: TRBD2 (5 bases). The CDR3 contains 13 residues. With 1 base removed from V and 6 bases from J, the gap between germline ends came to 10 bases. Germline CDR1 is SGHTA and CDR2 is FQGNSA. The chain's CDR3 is CASSLGTAVEQYF. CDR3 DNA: TGTGCCAGCAGCTTAGGGACTGCCGTCGAGCAGTACTTC.

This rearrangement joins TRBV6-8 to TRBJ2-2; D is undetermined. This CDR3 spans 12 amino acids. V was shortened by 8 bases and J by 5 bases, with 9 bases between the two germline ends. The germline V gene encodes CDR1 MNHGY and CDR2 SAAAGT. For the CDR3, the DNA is TGTGCCAGCGGGTATCAGACCGGGGAGCTGTTTTTT. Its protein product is CASGYQTGELFF.